This section outlines one T cell receptor beta chain sequence together with its context. Its cognate antigen is unknown. The PCR employed 60 Vbeta primers together with 13 Jbeta primers. Sequencing used immunoSEQ multiplex PCR; TCRdb keeps in-frame clones, though not all of them. This table holds about 170,000 clones. This sample was included in a study of cytomegalovirus exposure and HLA in healthy donors. Across the whole study: From 150 million to 200 million T cells, an earlier analysis saw some 120 million unique TCR beta sequences. From HLA-typed donors, an early data release held tens of millions of unique TCRs.

Trimming took 0 bases from V and 1 from J, leaving 13 bases between them. CDR1 SGHDT and CDR2 YYEEEE come from the germline V gene. CDR3 size: 16 residues. Study findings and constraints: CMV serostatus was the sole immune exposure information available.

The TCR was taken from an older woman in good health and CMV-seronegative. The chain joins TRBV5-6 to TRBJ1-1, with D possibly being TRBD1 (5 bases). Sample: PBMCs. The CDR3 sequence is CASSLARGLENTEAFF. In nucleotides, the CDR3 is TGTGCCAGCAGCTTGGCAAGGGGCTTGGAGAACACTGAAGCTTTCTTT.